Described below is a single TCR beta chain sequence and its context. In the source study's methods: Amplified reference gene primers provided the basis for estimating nucleated cell counts. Sequenced by immunoSEQ multiplex PCR; TCRdb stores in-frame clones only, minus some. For V, J and clone size, that table is used; D and trimming come from the DNA. Here the sample spans fewer than 150,000 clones, 80% to 90% being singletons. This entry belongs to a study of blood T cell repertoires in COVID-19. Study at large: The United States, Italy and Spain were the sources of the acute and convalescent COVID-19 samples. PBMCs, B-cell-depleted T cells, or T cells were the source of the cDNA or gDNA that made up the material.

The CDR3 consists of 19 residues. Germline V gene data show CDR1 as KGHSH and CDR2 as LQKENI. The V gene end was trimmed by 2 bases and the J gene end by 0 bases; junction bases not matched to a gene: 9. This clonotype originated in a woman of 80 years or more with acute or convalescent COVID-19. Sequencing was carried out using peripheral blood. The chain carries TRBV18 and TRBJ2-5; TRBD2 aligns across 13 bases. CDR3 sequence: CASSPGKTSGGPDQETQYF. As DNA, the CDR3 is TGTGCCAGCTCACCAGGGAAGACTAGCGGGGGGCCCGACCAAGAGACCCAGTACTTC.